This TCR beta chain is drawn from a study of T-cell memory formation after mild COVID-19. Study as a whole: TCR clusters largely stayed donor specific. Study-wide results and caveats: From day 15 to 85, contracting clones were balanced between CD4 and CD8, whereas later expanders leaned toward CD4+. Some responding clones appeared in pre-infection memory, suggesting cross-reactive memory joined. Among contracting clones, CD4+ were mainly CM/EM and CD8+ enriched in EMRA.

Concerning this clonotype: Its antigen is not identified.

From the 5' RACE reads, TCRdb called clonotypes with MiXCR, one entry per CDR3 protein. The sample has around 250,000 distinct CDR3 sequences, roughly 10% seen once. J was trimmed by 10 bases and V by 3 bases; bases with no gene match: 6. Germline V gene data show CDR1 as SGHTA and CDR2 as FQGTGA. This CDR3 is built from 14 residues. The clonotype originates from a man between 18 and 29 years old who had mild COVID-19 (a few samples of this study predate the infection). Cell type and time point are not known. This chain uses TRBV7-3 with TRBJ2-1; 10 nucleotides agree with TRBD1. The material sequenced was PBMCs or a T cell subset sorted from them (not recorded which). For the CDR3, the DNA is TGTGCCAGCAGCTTGGGGACAGGGGCAGGGGAGCAGTTCTTC. Amino acid sequence: CASSLGTGAGEQFF.